This T cell receptor beta chain stems from a study of neurological immune-mediated disorders. The cDNA was synthesized by means of template-switch 5'RACE, which was carried out with 10-nucleotide random UMIs. In each sequencing run, over 170 million TCR-beta sequences were generated from 15-18 subjects. Via MiXCR, TCRdb re-called the 5' RACE reads, giving one row per CDR3 protein. Of roughly 76,000 distinct CDR3 sequences listed, 2.5% to 4% are singletons. Whole-study findings and limits: The multiple sclerosis repertoire cluster had no clinical or MRI correlate.

In its sample, this clonotype was seen many times. Its antigen is as yet unknown. The unsorted libraries were generated from a total of 2 million PBMCs, which had been stored in RNAlater at -80 C. Trimming took off 0 bases at V and 7 bases at J, with 21 bases between the two ends. The CDR3 covers 16 residues. Germline assignment: CDR1 DFQATT and CDR2 SNEGSKA (reference sequence). This rearrangement joins TRBV20-1 to TRBJ1-2; the D gene is possibly TRBD1 (5 bases). This receptor was taken from a woman between 50 and 59 years old with multiple sclerosis. Source material: PBMCs. The chain's CDR3 is CSARDPNFSQGSGYTF. The CDR3 coding sequence is TGCAGTGCTAGAGATCCTAACTTCTCCCAGGGTTCTGGCTACACCTTC.